These 24 T cell receptor beta chains came from one sample sequenced in a study of CD8 T cells in ankylosing spondylitis. TCRdb re-called the 5' RACE reads with MiXCR, one entry per CDR3 protein. The table records roughly 180,000 distinct CDR3 sequences, roughly 13% of them present only once. The source material was blood, either unsorted or a sorted T cell fraction (not recorded which). Every receptor here comes from a male donor with ankylosing spondylitis or in good health (not recorded which).

This clonotype was picked up many times. The CDR3 nucleotides are TGTGCCAGCAGTCCCACCGGGGGGGGGTACGAGCAGTACTTC. It translates to CASSPTGGGYEQYF. This chain uses TRBV3-1 with TRBJ2-7, with 8 bases lining up with TRBD2. The V segment lost 6 bases and the J segment 4 bases; nucleotides outside the gene matches: 8. This CDR3 spans 14 amino acids. Germline loops: CDR1 LGHDT, CDR2 YNNKEL (reference sequence).

The rearrangement uses TRBV7-6 and TRBJ2-3, with 11 bases aligning to TRBD2. From germline, CDR1 is SGHVS and CDR2 FNYEAQ. This CDR3 has 17 amino acids. J was trimmed by 0 bases and V by 7 bases; bases with no gene match: 9. The CDR3, as DNA: TGTGCCAGCATCCCGGGACTAGCGGACCGGAGCACAGATACGCAGTATTTT. Protein product: CASIPGLADRSTDTQYF. The full variable domain, rest sourced from reference TRBV7-6 and TRBJ2-3, is GAGVSQSPRYKVTKRGQDVALRCDPISGHVSLYWYRQALGQGPEFLTYFNYEAQQDKSGLPNDRFSAERPEGSISTLTIQRTEQRDSAMYRCASIPGLADRSTDTQYFGPGTRLTVL.

The chain joins TRBV9 to TRBJ1-4; no clear D gene. V lost 2 bases and J 5 bases, leaving 10 bases between the germline ends. In germline, CDR1 is SGDLS, CDR2 YYNGEE. This CDR3 has 14 residues. The CDR3, as DNA: TGTGCCAGCAGCGTCACGGGCGGGAATGAAAAACTGTTTTTT. It yields the protein CASSVTGGNEKLFF.

This clonotype occurred a few times. The chain carries TRBV4-1 and TRBJ2-1, with a weak D call TRBD2 (6 bases). Trimming left V 0 bases short and J 8 bases short, with 8 bases between. Germline-derived CDR1 and CDR2 are MGHRA and YSYEKL. The CDR3 has 13 amino acids. The CDR3 reads CASSQDSGDEQFF. The CDR3 bases are TGCGCCAGCAGCCAAGACTCGGGGGATGAGCAGTTCTTC.

This clonotype has a handful of counts. The rearrangement joins TRBV6-1 to TRBJ2-7, with 7 bases identical to TRBD1. Per germline, CDR1 MNHNS and CDR2 SASEGT. The V gene end was trimmed by 4 bases and the J gene end by 7 bases; junction bases not matched to a gene: 4. The CDR3 is 12 amino acids. The CDR3 DNA reads as TGTGCCAGCAGTGGACAGGGCAGGGAGCAGTACTTC. Protein: CASSGQGREQYF.

This clonotype was seen a handful of times. This chain links TRBV5-1 with TRBJ1-2; TRBD1 matches 10 bases. CDR3 length: 18 residues. Germline V gene sequence: CDR1 SGHRS, CDR2 YFSETQ. V lost 4 bases and J lost 2; bases outside the gene matches: 14. CDR3 protein: CASSPGTGELSLNYGYTF. DNA of the CDR3: TGCGCCAGCAGCCCAGGGACAGGGGAGTTGTCCCTAAACTATGGCTACACCTTC.

The rearrangement joins TRBV9 to TRBJ2-7; D is ambiguous. V dropped 3 bases and J dropped 7 bases, with 23 bases sitting between them. CDR3 length equals 16 residues. The germline V gene encodes CDR1 SGDLS and CDR2 YYNGEE. The CDR3 sequence is CASSEPPGGSTLEQYF. CDR3 in DNA: TGTGCCAGCAGCGAGCCCCCGGGCGGCTCTACGTTAGAGCAGTACTTC.

This clonotype was seen many times. The chain employs TRBV5-1 and TRBJ2-7; tentative D call: TRBD1 (5 bases). Trimming took off 4 bases at V and 4 bases at J, with 9 bases between the two ends. The CDR3 spans 12 residues. The germline CDR1 and CDR2 sequences are SGHRS and YFSETQ. CDR3 DNA: TGCGCCAGCAGCGACAGCCTGTACGAGCAGTACTTC. It yields the protein CASSDSLYEQYF.

The V call is TRBV29-1, the J call TRBJ2-1, with 13 bases identical to TRBD2. Looked up from germline, CDR1 is SQVTM and CDR2 is ANQGSEA. V was clipped by 7 bases and J by 8 bases; unmatched bases: 8. This CDR3 spans 14 amino acids. Written as DNA, the CDR3 is TGCAGCGGGACGACTAGCGGGGGGTGGGATGAGCAGTTCTTC. Translated: CSGTTSGGWDEQFF.

The V call is TRBV11-2, the J call TRBJ1-1; possible D gene TRBD1, 5 bases. V was shortened by 4 bases and J by 3 bases, with 21 bases between the two germline ends. Per the germline V gene, CDR1 is SGHAT and CDR2 is FQNNGV. The length of the CDR3 is 17 residues. CDR3 protein: CASSSHSPPLGDTEAFF. DNA of the CDR3: TGTGCCAGCAGCTCTCACTCCCCTCCCCTGGGGGACACTGAAGCTTTCTTT.

The table lists this clonotype with a few counts. V gene TRBV5-1 combines with J gene TRBJ2-1; D not resolved. The CDR3 totals 15 residues. Germline V lookup: CDR1 SGHRS, CDR2 YFSETQ. V was shortened by 2 bases and J by 5 bases, with 14 bases between the two germline ends. CDR3 DNA: TGCGCCAGCAGCTTCGGGTCTGGCAGAGACAATGAGCAGTTCTTC. This sequence encodes CASSFGSGRDNEQFF.

This clonotype was seen many times. This rearrangement joins TRBV12-3 or TRBV12-4 to TRBJ2-2; D remains ambiguous. This CDR3 is 13 amino acids long. V shed 6 bases and J shed 7 bases, with 12 bases lying between them. CDR3 amino acids: CASSWSLGGELFF. The DNA for the CDR3 is TGTGCCAGCAGCTGGAGCTTGGGCGGGGAGCTGTTTTTT.

This chain joins TRBV30 and TRBJ2-1; 10 bases fit TRBD2. The ends lost 5 bases at V and 3 bases at J; junction bases unmatched: 10. The CDR3 is 16 residues long. From germline, CDR1 is GTSNPN and CDR2 SVGIG (reference sequence). This chain's CDR3 is CAWVGASGSIYNEQFF. The CDR3 DNA is TGTGCCTGGGTGGGGGCTAGCGGGAGTATCTACAATGAGCAGTTCTTC.

This clonotype appeared a few times. V and J are TRBV7-9 and TRBJ2-7; possibly TRBD1 or TRBD2 for D (5 bases each). This CDR3 region has 14 residues. V lost 3 bases and J 1 base, leaving 10 bases between the germline ends. Germline CDR1 reads SEHNR; CDR2 reads FQNEAQ (reference sequence). The CDR3 region is CASSFWDGSYEQYF. The CDR3 nucleotides are TGTGCCAGCAGCTTTTGGGACGGGTCCTACGAGCAGTACTTC.

The chain joins TRBV27 to TRBJ2-1; 12 positions agree with TRBD2. This CDR3 spans 17 amino acids. The ends lost 4 bases at V and 9 bases at J; junction bases unmatched: 13. Germline CDR1 reads MNHEY; CDR2 reads SMNVEV (reference sequence). The CDR3 sequence: CASSSLLAGGPAGEQFF. The DNA of the CDR3 is TGTGCCAGCAGTTCCCTCCTAGCGGGAGGGCCGGCGGGTGAGCAGTTCTTC.

This clonotype was found a few times. The V gene is TRBV29-1, the J gene TRBJ1-2, with 8 bases that match TRBD1. Germline V gives CDR1 SQVTM, CDR2 ANQGSEA. This CDR3 comprises 12 residues. V shed 3 bases and J 7 bases; nucleotides not matched to a gene: 4. CDR3 bases: TGCAGCGTTGACCCCGGGACAGGTGGCTACACCTTC. Its protein product is CSVDPGTGGYTF.

Written as DNA, the CDR3 is TGCAGCGTTGGGCAGGGGGTGAACACTGAAGCTTTCTTT. This gives the protein CSVGQGVNTEAFF. This chain uses TRBV29-1 with TRBJ1-1, with 7 bases matching TRBD1. Unmatched junction bases numbered 2, after V lost 4 bases and J lost 0 bases. Per the germline V gene, CDR1 is SQVTM and CDR2 is ANQGSEA. The CDR3 spans 13 residues.

This clonotype was detected a few times. This chain links TRBV12-3 or TRBV12-4 with TRBJ2-5, with TRBD1 identical over 7 bases. Trimming removed 4 bases from V and 4 bases from J; junction bases left unmatched: 9. This CDR3 spans 15 amino acids. CDR3 bases: TGTGCCAGCAGTTCCCGGGACAGACCAGGAGAGACCCAGTACTTC. Translated, it gives CASSSRDRPGETQYF.

This chain connects TRBV5-1 to TRBJ1-1; D is unresolved. V lost 4 bases to trimming and J lost 3 bases, with 10 bases between them. The CDR3 runs to 13 residues. Germline V gene sequence: CDR1 SGHRS, CDR2 YFSETQ. CDR3 sequence (DNA): TGCGCCAGCAGCGACGACCGGGACACTGAAGCTTTCTTT. Translating gives CASSDDRDTEAFF.

The V gene is TRBV12-3 or TRBV12-4, the J gene TRBJ2-6; no clear D gene. V lost 3 bases and J lost 0, with 6 bases in between. This CDR3 region has 15 residues. The CDR3 loop reads CASSFSISGANVLTF. CDR3 DNA sequence: TGTGCCAGCAGTTTCTCCATCTCTGGGGCCAACGTCCTGACTTTC.

This chain joins TRBV7-8 and TRBJ2-3, with D perhaps assigned TRBD1 or TRBD2 (6 bases each). With 2 bases removed from V and 1 base from J, the gap between germline ends came to 19 bases. This CDR3 contains 18 residues. Germline V lookup: CDR1 SGHVS, CDR2 FQNEAQ. The CDR3 region is CASSLPETRGDGTDTQYF. DNA for the CDR3: TGTGCCAGCAGCTTACCCGAGACTAGGGGGGATGGCACAGATACGCAGTATTTT.

V is TRBV5-1 and J is TRBJ1-2; tentatively, D is TRBD1 (5 bases). V lost 4 bases, J lost 4 bases, and 20 bases lay in between. The CDR3 contains 16 residues. Germline assignment: CDR1 SGHRS and CDR2 YFSETQ. Here the CDR3 reads CASSLWPGLEGYGYTF. The CDR3 nucleotides read TGCGCCAGCAGCCTATGGCCAGGGCTAGAGGGCTATGGCTACACCTTC.

The V call is TRBV12-5, the J call TRBJ2-7; possibly TRBD1 for D (5 bases). The CDR3 is made up of 14 amino acids. Trimming cost V 2 bases and J 2 bases, with 10 bases left between them. Germline CDR1 and CDR2: LGHNT and FRNRAP. CDR3: CASGLSSGTYEQYF. As DNA, the CDR3 is TGTGCTAGTGGTTTGTCTTCAGGGACCTACGAGCAGTACTTC.

The V gene is TRBV9, the J gene TRBJ2-2; D possibly corresponds to TRBD2 (6 bases). The CDR3 is 15 residues long. Deletions cut 2 bases from V and 3 bases from J, with 11 bases between. Germline CDR1 and CDR2: SGDLS and YYNGEE. The DNA for the CDR3 is TGTGCCAGCAGCGTGGAGGGGTCGGACACCGGGGAGCTGTTTTTT. As protein: CASSVEGSDTGELFF.